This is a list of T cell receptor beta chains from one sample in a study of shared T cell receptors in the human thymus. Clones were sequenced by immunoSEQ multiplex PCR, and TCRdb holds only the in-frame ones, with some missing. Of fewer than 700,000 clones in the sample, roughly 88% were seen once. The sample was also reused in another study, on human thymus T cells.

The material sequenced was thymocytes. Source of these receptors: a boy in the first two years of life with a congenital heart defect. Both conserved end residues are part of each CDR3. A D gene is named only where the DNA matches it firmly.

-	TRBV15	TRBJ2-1	TGTGCCACCGGCCCAGGGGCGCGACGGAATGAGCAGTTCTTC	CATGPGARRNEQFF
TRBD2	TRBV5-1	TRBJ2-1	TGCGCCAGCAGCCGGGGGACTAGCGGTAGGTTCTTC	CASSRGTSGRFF
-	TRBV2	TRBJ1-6	TGTGCCAGCAGTGAAGCGCTCGGGGTATCACCCCTCCACTTT	CASSEALGVSPLHF
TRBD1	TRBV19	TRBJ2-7	TGTGCCAGTAGTATTAAACAGGGGCACGAGCAGTACTTC	CASSIKQGHEQYF
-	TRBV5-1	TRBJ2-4	TGCGCCAGCAGCTTGGGGCCGGGGGCCAAAAACATTCAGTACTTC	CASSLGPGAKNIQYF
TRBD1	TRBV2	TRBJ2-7	TGTGCCAGCAGTTTGGACAGGGTAGATACCTACGAGCAGTACTTC	CASSLDRVDTYEQYF
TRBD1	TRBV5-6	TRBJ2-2	TGTGCCAGCAGCTGGGCAGGGGGTGACACCGGGGAGCTGTTTTTT	CASSWAGGDTGELFF
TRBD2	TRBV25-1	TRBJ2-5	TGTGCCAGCAGTGAACGCGCGGGAGGTGGGGAGACCCAGTACTTC	CASSERAGGGETQYF
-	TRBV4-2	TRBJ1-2	TGTGCCAGCAGCCAAGACAGGGGCTCGCCCGGCACCTTC	CASSQDRGSPGTF
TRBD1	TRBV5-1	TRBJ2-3	TGCGCCAGCAGCACCGAGACAGGGACGTTTACGCAGTATTTT	CASSTETGTFTQYF